Presented here are 23 T cell receptor beta chains from one specimen sequenced in a study of blood T cell repertoires in COVID-19. Measured with immunoSEQ multiplex PCR; TCRdb has only the in-frame clones, and not every one. The sample carries 250,000 to 300,000 clones, roughly nine tenths recorded once. The sample taken for sequencing was peripheral blood. All receptors come from a woman in her twenties or thirties with COVID-19, enrolled during active disease.

This chain joins TRBV5-4 and TRBJ2-2; no clear D gene. Trimming took off 5 bases at V and 0 bases at J, with 11 bases between the two ends. This CDR3 spans 15 amino acids. Looked up from germline, CDR1 is SGHNT and CDR2 is YYREEE (reference sequence). CDR3 bases: TGTGCCAGCAGATCGACAAGCCCGAACACCGGGGAGCTGTTTTTT. Translating it yields CASRSTSPNTGELFF.

J is TRBJ2-1 and V is TRBV5-1; D is uncertain. The CDR3 runs 13 residues. The germline V gene encodes CDR1 SGHRS and CDR2 YFSETQ. The germline V and J ends were trimmed by 0 bases and 7 bases, with 8 bases remaining between them. The CDR3 loop reads CASSLVVQNEQFF. For the CDR3, the DNA is TGCGCCAGCAGCTTGGTTGTCCAGAATGAGCAGTTCTTC. Full variable domain (remainder filled in from reference TRBV5-1 and TRBJ2-1): KAGVTQTPRYLIKTRGQQVTLSCSPISGHRSVSWYQQTPGQGLQFLFEYFSETQRNKGNFPGRFSGRQFSNSRSEMNVSTLELGDSALYLCASSLVVQNEQFFGPGTRLTVL.

The V and J genes are TRBV10-1 and TRBJ2-2; no clear D. Germline lookup yields CDR1 WNHNN and CDR2 SYGVQD (reference sequence). CDR3 length: 12 amino acids. The ends were cut back, 2 bases at V and 8 bases at J, with 6 bases in the middle. The CDR3 is CASSEAGGELFF. The CDR3 DNA reads TGCGCCAGCAGTGAGGCAGGAGGGGAGCTGTTTTTT.

The chain uses TRBV6-5 and TRBJ1-1; 10 positions agree with TRBD1. Germline assignment: CDR1 MNHEY and CDR2 SVGAGI. With V trimmed by 10 bases and J by 4 bases, 9 bases remained unmatched. This CDR3 region has 14 residues. DNA for the CDR3: TGTGCCACTGTACCCTGGACAGGGGGCACTGAAGCTTTCTTT. This translates into CATVPWTGGTEAFF.

The chain joins TRBV19 to TRBJ1-6; 7 bases line up with TRBD1. The CDR3 totals 15 residues. V was pared by 4 bases and J by 9 bases, with 9 bases of the junction left unmatched. Germline V lookup: CDR1 LNHDA, CDR2 SQIVND (reference sequence). The CDR3 DNA sequence: TGTGCCAGTAGTACGTTGGACAGGCAGGGTTCACCCCTCCACTTT. Its protein is CASSTLDRQGSPLHF.

This clone was seen a few times. The rearrangement links TRBV4-1 to TRBJ1-6; maybe TRBD1 (6 bases). Per the germline V gene, CDR1 is MGHRA and CDR2 is YSYEKL. Trimming removed 4 bases at V and 10 bases at J, with 14 bases between. This CDR3 region has 14 residues. CDR3 nucleotide sequence: TGCGCCAGCAGCCCTACTCTAGGGGGATCACCCCTCCACTTT. Its protein product is CASSPTLGGSPLHF.

V usage is TRBV18 and J usage is TRBJ2-5; 9 nucleotides align to TRBD1. This CDR3 contains 17 residues. Germline loops: CDR1 KGHSH, CDR2 LQKENI. J gave up 1 base and V 3 bases, and 9 bases lay outside the gene matches. CDR3 region: CASSPGTGSNLQETQYF. The CDR3 coding sequence is TGTGCCAGCTCACCCGGGACAGGGTCTAATCTCCAAGAGACCCAGTACTTC.

Worth noting for this clone: Other DNA sequences in the sample encode the same CDR3. The chain combines TRBV11-3 with TRBJ1-1, with no clear D. V gave up 3 bases and J gave up 1 base, with 6 bases separating them. Germline assignment: CDR1 SGHNT and CDR2 YENEEA. The CDR3 is made up of 13 amino acids. The CDR3 nucleotides read TGTGCCAGCAGCTTGGGAGGGAACACTGAAGCTTTCTTT. Its protein is CASSLGGNTEAFF. Filled out from reference TRBV11-3 and TRBJ1-1, the complete variable domain reads EAGVVQSPRYKIIEKKQPVAFWCNPISGHNTLYWYLQNLGQGPELLIRYENEEAVDDSQLPKDRFSAERLKGVDSTLKIQPAELGDSAVYLCASSLGGNTEAFFGQGTRLTVV.

The chain uses TRBV10-3 and TRBJ1-1; maybe TRBD1 (5 bases). Germline CDR1 is ENHRY and CDR2 is SYGVKD. The CDR3 runs 14 residues. Trimming shortened V by 3 bases and J by 6 bases, and 14 bases separated the two germline ends. This CDR3 reads CAISENGGTAEAFF. The CDR3 DNA is TGTGCCATCAGTGAAAACGGGGGGACGGCTGAAGCTTTCTTT.

CDR3 DNA: TGTGCCAGCTCGGGAGGGTTCTATAATTCACCCCTCCACTTT. Amino acids: CASSGGFYNSPLHF. V gene TRBV2 combines with J gene TRBJ1-6; no definite D call. The germline gives CDR1 SNHLY, CDR2 FYNNEI. The CDR3 length is 14 residues. Trimming took 8 bases from V and 3 from J, leaving 11 bases between them.

This chain uses TRBV7-9 with TRBJ2-2, with TRBD1 as a possible D gene (5 bases). Trimming left V 8 bases short and J 0 bases short, with 10 bases between. Germline V gene sequence: CDR1 SEHNR, CDR2 FQNEAQ (reference sequence). The CDR3 totals 14 residues. The DNA of the CDR3 is TGTGCCAGCGTGGGGCCCGCGAACACCGGGGAGCTGTTTTTT. Its translation is CASVGPANTGELFF.

This chain joins TRBV19 and TRBJ2-7; 7 bases are shared with TRBD2. The CDR3 spans 15 residues. Germline-derived CDR1 and CDR2 are LNHDA and SQIVND (reference sequence). The V segment lost 8 bases and the J segment 2 bases; nucleotides outside the gene matches: 12. DNA of the CDR3: TGTGCCAGTGCCCTGAGTGCGGGGGTCACCTACGAGCAGTACTTC. Amino acids: CASALSAGVTYEQYF.

V usage is TRBV27 and J usage is TRBJ2-5, with 7 bases identical to TRBD2. Germline V gene data show CDR1 as MNHEY and CDR2 as SMNVEV (reference sequence). The CDR3 is 19 residues long. The V and J ends lost 7 bases and 2 bases, in that order; junction bases with no gene match: 22. The CDR3 DNA follows: TGTGCCAGCACCTCTTCCCGCCTTGCGGGGGTTGTGGGACAAGAGACCCAGTACTTC. Its protein is CASTSSRLAGVVGQETQYF.

The chain joins TRBV15 to TRBJ2-7, with D possibly matching TRBD1 (5 bases). The V and J ends lost 3 bases and 5 bases respectively, with 14 bases between them. Germline V gives CDR1 LNHNV, CDR2 YYDKDF (reference sequence). CDR3 length: 14 amino acids. For the CDR3, the DNA is TGTGCCACCAGCAGGTGGGGCAGGGAACACGAGCAGTACTTC. This encodes CATSRWGREHEQYF.

The V and J genes are TRBV24-1 and TRBJ1-2, with D possibly matching TRBD1 (5 bases). This CDR3 contains 16 residues. Germline V gene lookup returns CDR1 KGHDR and CDR2 SFDVKD. The V end was cut by 0 bases, the J end by 0 bases, with 10 bases between. CDR3 in amino acids: CATSDLKAGPNYGYTF. The CDR3 bases are TGTGCCACCAGTGATTTGAAGGCAGGGCCTAACTATGGCTACACCTTC.

This clone appeared a single time. The CDR3 DNA sequence: TGCAGCGTTGAAGATCCGGGAACTGAAGCTTTCTTT. The encoded protein is CSVEDPGTEAFF. V gene TRBV29-1 combines with J gene TRBJ1-1; D unresolved. Germline V gene data show CDR1 as SQVTM and CDR2 as ANQGSEA. The V end was cut by 0 bases, the J end by 5 bases, with 7 bases between. This CDR3 has 12 amino acids. Full variable domain (remainder filled in from reference TRBV29-1 and TRBJ1-1): SAVISQKPSRDICQRGTSLTIQCQVDSQVTMMFWYRQQPGQSLTLIATANQGSEATYESGFVIDKFPISRPNLTFSTLTVSNMSPEDSSIYLCSVEDPGTEAFFGQGTRLTVV.

The chain has TRBV19 and TRBJ2-1; TRBD2 matches 8 bases. From germline, CDR1 is LNHDA and CDR2 SQIVND (reference sequence). J was trimmed by 7 bases and V by 8 bases; bases with no gene match: 13. The CDR3 contains 15 residues. This chain's CDR3 is CASWERAGAINEQFF. CDR3 coding DNA: TGTGCCAGTTGGGAGAGAGCGGGGGCTATTAATGAGCAGTTCTTC.

The chain is built from TRBV7-9 and TRBJ1-5; 8 bases match TRBD1. Germline CDR1 and CDR2: SEHNR and FQNEAQ (reference sequence). J was trimmed by 1 base and V by 4 bases; bases with no gene match: 6. The CDR3 runs 16 residues. CDR3 sequence: CASSSGQGASNQPQHF. The CDR3 coding sequence is TGTGCCAGCAGCTCTGGACAGGGAGCAAGCAATCAGCCCCAGCATTTT.

The CDR3 sequence is CASSSSPLYEQYF. The CDR3 DNA reads as TGTGCCAGCAGCTCCTCCCCCCTCTACGAGCAGTACTTC. The chain recombines TRBV13 with TRBJ2-7; D ambiguous. CDR1 is PRHDT, CDR2 FYEKMQ, per germline (reference sequence). V was clipped by 4 bases and J by 3 bases, with 10 bases between them. CDR3 size: 13 residues. Combining the CDR3 with reference TRBV13 and TRBJ2-7 gives the whole variable domain AAGVIQSPRHLIKEKRETATLKCYPIPRHDTVYWYQQGPGQDPQFLISFYEKMQSDKGSIPDRFSAQQFSDYHSELNMSSLELGDSALYFCASSSSPLYEQYFGPGTRLTVT.

This clone was counted a few times. This chain connects TRBV7-9 to TRBJ1-6; 7 nucleotides line up with TRBD1. V shed 3 bases and J 10 bases; nucleotides not matched to a gene: 3. The length of the CDR3 is 13 residues. Germline-derived CDR1 and CDR2 are SEHNR and FQNEAQ (reference sequence). CDR3 region: CASSFQGGSPLHF. CDR3 bases: TGTGCCAGCAGCTTCCAGGGGGGCTCACCCCTCCACTTT.

A single count supports this clone. The rearrangement links TRBV2 to TRBJ2-3; D unresolved. Germline V gives CDR1 SNHLY, CDR2 FYNNEI. This CDR3 contains 12 residues. Between the trimmed V and J ends, which lost 5 bases and 5 bases, there was a span of 8 bases. The CDR3 DNA reads as TGTGCCAGCAGTCCCAGGTTAGATACGCAGTATTTT. Amino acids: CASSPRLDTQYF.

The V call is TRBV28, the J call TRBJ2-2, with a weak D call TRBD2 (5 bases). Germline V CDR1 and CDR2: MDHEN, SYDVKM. This CDR3 is built from 16 residues. Trimming stripped 0 bases from V and 0 bases from J, with 8 bases between. In DNA, the CDR3 is TGTGCCAGCAGTTTATGGAGGGAGACGAACACCGGGGAGCTGTTTTTT. It encodes CASSLWRETNTGELFF.

The V call is TRBV6-5, the J call TRBJ2-2; D gene ambiguous. Trimming shortened V by 2 bases and J by 5 bases, and 6 bases separated the two germline ends. CDR3 length equals 13 residues. Germline CDR1 and CDR2: MNHEY and SVGAGI. The CDR3 region is CASSYGRTGELFF. CDR3 sequence (DNA): TGTGCCAGCAGTTACGGGCGAACCGGGGAGCTGTTTTTT.